The 27 T cell receptor beta chains in this list originate from one sample, sequenced in a study of identical twins. TCRdb re-analysed the 5' RACE reads in MiXCR, keeping a single row per CDR3 protein. The sample records hundreds of thousands of distinct CDR3 sequences, over 5% being singletons. What was sequenced was naive T cells sorted from blood. These receptors came from a man between 18 and 29 years old in good health.

This clonotype was detected a few times. The chain links TRBV18 to TRBJ2-1; the D gene is possibly TRBD2 (5 bases). CDR1 and CDR2 from the germline V gene are KGHSH and LQKENI. V dropped 3 bases and J dropped 6 bases, with 15 bases sitting between them. CDR3 length equals 15 residues. The CDR3 reads CASSPATMPFNEQFF. In DNA, the CDR3 is TGTGCCAGCTCACCGGCGACTATGCCCTTCAATGAGCAGTTCTTC.

At least ten counts were recorded for this clonotype. The chain combines TRBV5-1 with TRBJ2-3; TRBD2 agrees at 8 bases. With V trimmed by 6 bases and J by 1 base, 4 bases remained unmatched. This CDR3 contains 14 residues. Germline-derived CDR1 and CDR2 are SGHRS and YFSETQ. The CDR3 DNA sequence: TGCGCCAGCAACCGAGCGGGGGGCACAGATACGCAGTATTTT. This translates into CASNRAGGTDTQYF. Complete variable domain (other parts from reference TRBV5-1 and TRBJ2-3): KAGVTQTPRYLIKTRGQQVTLSCSPISGHRSVSWYQQTPGQGLQFLFEYFSETQRNKGNFPGRFSGRQFSNSRSEMNVSTLELGDSALYLCASNRAGGTDTQYFGPGTRLTVL.

This clonotype was seen ten or more times. The chain joins TRBV24-1 to TRBJ2-1, with D possibly TRBD1 on 5 matching bases. Looked up from germline, CDR1 is KGHDR and CDR2 is SFDVKD. V lost 2 bases and J lost 7, with 8 bases in between. The CDR3 consists of 13 residues. CDR3 sequence (DNA): TGTGCCACCAGTGATTCAGGGCGGAATGAGCAGTTCTTC. Its translation: CATSDSGRNEQFF.

This rearrangement joins TRBV18 to TRBJ2-1, with TRBD2 identical over 7 bases. V dropped 2 bases and J dropped 4; count of bases not matched to a gene: 5. The CDR3 covers 15 residues. Per germline, CDR1 KGHSH and CDR2 LQKENI. The CDR3 sequence is CASSPGRASYNEQFF. The CDR3 nucleotides are TGTGCCAGCTCACCAGGGAGGGCCTCGTACAATGAGCAGTTCTTC.

This clonotype has just a few counts. The V and J genes are TRBV11-2 and TRBJ2-5, with 8 bases that match TRBD1. This CDR3 spans 15 amino acids. V shed 5 bases, J shed 5 bases, and the junction held 10 bases outside the gene matches. The germline gives CDR1 SGHAT, CDR2 FQNNGV. This CDR3 is CASSQLLDRAETQYF. CDR3 in DNA: TGTGCCAGCAGCCAACTACTGGACAGGGCCGAGACCCAGTACTTC.

This clonotype occurred a few times. The J gene is TRBJ2-3, the V gene TRBV2; D perhaps matches TRBD2 (5 bases). Germline CDR1 SNHLY, CDR2 FYNNEI. This CDR3 spans 14 amino acids. The V gene lost 6 bases and the J gene lost 4 bases, with 14 bases spanning the gap. The CDR3 nucleotides are TGTGCCAGCAGGGAAACTAGTTCCCCAGATACGCAGTATTTT. As protein: CASRETSSPDTQYF.

The chain employs TRBV10-1 and TRBJ2-3; tentative D call: TRBD1 (6 bases). Trimming removed 2 bases at V and 6 bases at J, with 21 bases between. The CDR3 runs to 17 residues. Germline CDR1 WNHNN, CDR2 SYGVQD (reference sequence). This chain's CDR3 is CASSERDPGQYRDTQYF. CDR3 bases: TGCGCCAGCAGTGAGAGGGACCCGGGACAATATAGGGATACGCAGTATTTT.

The chain is built from TRBV19 and TRBJ1-2; 10 bases are a match to TRBD1. This CDR3 has 14 amino acids. The germline CDR1 and CDR2 sequences are LNHDA and SQIVND (reference sequence). The J segment lost 4 bases and the V segment lost 6 bases, leaving 5 bases of the junction unmatched. The CDR3 loop is CASSRQGASYGYTF. CDR3 DNA sequence: TGTGCCAGTAGCCGACAGGGGGCTTCCTATGGCTACACCTTC.

Many counts were recorded for this clonotype. This rearrangement joins TRBV5-1 to TRBJ2-7, with 7 nucleotides matching TRBD2. Germline V CDR1 and CDR2: SGHRS, YFSETQ. The CDR3 consists of 15 residues. With V trimmed by 0 bases and J by 6 bases, 9 bases remained unmatched. CDR3 coding DNA: TGCGCCAGCAGCTTGGGTCAGGGAGGGATAGCCGAGCAGTACGTC. Amino acids: CASSLGQGGIAEQYV.

This clonotype was observed at least ten times. The chain employs TRBV12-3 or TRBV12-4 and TRBJ2-5, with 9 bases fitting TRBD2. There are 15 residues in the CDR3. V trimming: 3 bases; J trimming: 5 bases; junction bases outside the gene matches: 7. CDR3 loop: CASSFRREGYETQYF. The CDR3 DNA reads as TGTGCCAGCAGTTTCCGGCGGGAGGGCTATGAGACCCAGTACTTC.

This clonotype was picked up a small number of times. The gene calls are TRBV28 and TRBJ2-6, with TRBD1 as a possible D gene (8 bases). This CDR3 region has 18 residues. In germline, CDR1 is MDHEN, CDR2 SYDVKM. V dropped 6 bases and J dropped 0 bases, with 18 bases sitting between them. The CDR3 region is CASRQGGTGDSGANVLTF. For the CDR3, the DNA is TGTGCCAGCAGACAGGGGGGGACAGGTGACTCTGGGGCCAACGTCCTGACTTTC.

This clonotype was counted ten times or more. The chain carries TRBV29-1 and TRBJ1-4; 10 nucleotides line up with TRBD1. In germline, CDR1 is SQVTM, CDR2 ANQGSEA. CDR3 length equals 12 residues. The ends lost 7 bases at V and 8 bases at J; junction bases unmatched: 4. The CDR3 sequence is CSAGTGEEKLFF. The CDR3 DNA reads TGCAGCGCCGGGACAGGGGAGGAAAAACTGTTTTTT. The variable domain in full, completed from reference TRBV29-1 and TRBJ1-4, reads SAVISQKPSRDICQRGTSLTIQCQVDSQVTMMFWYRQQPGQSLTLIATANQGSEATYESGFVIDKFPISRPNLTFSTLTVSNMSPEDSSIYLCSAGTGEEKLFFGSGTQLSVL.

This clonotype was found a few times. The chain links TRBV20-1 to TRBJ2-3; the D call may be TRBD1 or TRBD2 (5 bases each). The CDR3 runs 15 residues. CDR1 and CDR2 (germline): DFQATT, SNEGSKA (reference sequence). Trimming left V 2 bases short and J 7 bases short, with 19 bases between. CDR3 in DNA: TGCAGTGCTAGAAAATCCGGGGCTGAGGGGAATACGCAGTATTTT. Translated, it gives CSARKSGAEGNTQYF.

This chain joins TRBV6-5 and TRBJ1-1; TRBD1 might be the D (5 bases). Germline V gene sequence: CDR1 MNHEY, CDR2 SVGAGI. V lost 3 bases, J lost 1 base, and 12 bases lay in between. This CDR3 is 15 amino acids long. The CDR3 loop reads CASSYGWGGNTEAFF. The CDR3 DNA is TGTGCCAGCAGTTATGGCTGGGGGGGGAACACTGAAGCTTTCTTT.

This clonotype was found a few times. CDR3 in DNA: TGTGCCAGCAGTTCCCTTTTTTTAGGGAGGGGGTATAATTCACCCCTCCACTTT. Translated, it gives CASSSLFLGRGYNSPLHF. The J gene is TRBJ1-6, the V gene TRBV6-5; TRBD1 is a possible D gene (6 bases). The germline gives CDR1 MNHEY, CDR2 SVGAGI. V was trimmed by 4 bases and J by 4 bases, leaving 20 bases between them. The CDR3 contains 18 residues.

In this sample, this clonotype turned up many times. The chain is built from TRBV3-1 and TRBJ1-1; D is possibly TRBD1 (6 bases). The CDR3 loop spans 12 amino acids. Germline loops: CDR1 LGHDT, CDR2 YNNKEL (reference sequence). V was pared by 10 bases and J by 5 bases, with 14 bases between. The CDR3 region is CATRGGGTEAFF. CDR3 coding DNA: TGTGCCACGCGAGGGGGAGGTACTGAAGCTTTCTTT.

This clonotype was seen many times. The rearrangement joins TRBV12-3 or TRBV12-4 to TRBJ2-5; 16 bases are shared with TRBD2. V lost 7 bases and J lost 5; bases outside the gene matches: 4. The CDR3 is 15 amino acids. CDR3 nucleotides: TGTGCCAGCACGGGACTAGCGGGAGGGCGGGAGACCCAGTACTTC. Translated: CASTGLAGGRETQYF.

This clonotype was seen more than once but under ten times. This sequence joins TRBV14 and TRBJ2-3, with 9 nucleotides matching TRBD1. This CDR3 comprises 13 residues. CDR1 is SGHDN, CDR2 FVKESK, per germline. V lost 8 bases to trimming and J lost 1 base; unmatched junction nucleotides: 1. CDR3 protein: CASRDRGTDTQYF. As DNA, the CDR3 is TGTGCCAGCCGGGACAGGGGCACAGATACGCAGTATTTT.

V gene TRBV27 combines with J gene TRBJ2-3; a possible D gene is TRBD2 (7 bases). Germline CDR1 MNHEY, CDR2 SMNVEV (reference sequence). CDR3 length: 15 residues. The germline V and J ends were trimmed by 3 bases and 4 bases, with 14 bases remaining between them. CDR3 DNA: TGTGCCAGCAGTTTGCGGGGGCCGACGCCAGATACGCAGTATTTT. Translation gives CASSLRGPTPDTQYF.

The V gene is TRBV12-3 or TRBV12-4, the J gene TRBJ1-3; possibly TRBD1 for D (5 bases). This CDR3 spans 15 amino acids. V was trimmed by 6 bases and J by 4 bases, leaving 16 bases between them. This chain's CDR3 is CASRLETGSGNTIYF. CDR3 bases: TGTGCCAGCAGGCTCGAAACAGGATCCGGAAACACCATATATTTT.

This clonotype was counted at least ten times. V usage is TRBV12-3 or TRBV12-4 and J usage is TRBJ2-7, with TRBD1 identical over 8 bases. After removal of 1 base from V and 2 bases from J, the junction contained 1 base not matched to a gene. The CDR3 runs to 14 residues. As DNA, the CDR3 is TGTGCCAGCAGTTTAGGGGGACAGGCCTACGAGCAGTACGTC. Translation: CASSLGGQAYEQYV.

The chain couples TRBV27 to TRBJ1-4; possibly TRBD1 for D (5 bases). This CDR3 contains 15 residues. Trimming stripped 6 bases from V and 5 bases from J, with 16 bases between. Germline lookup yields CDR1 MNHEY and CDR2 SMNVEV (reference sequence). CDR3 sequence (DNA): TGTGCCAGCAGAGCTACCGGGGCACGAAATGAAAAACTGTTTTTT. Translated: CASRATGARNEKLFF.

In this sample, this clonotype turned up many times. The chain recombines TRBV12-3 or TRBV12-4 with TRBJ1-2; D is ambiguous. The length of the CDR3 is 13 residues. V lost 2 bases, J lost 6 bases, and 10 bases lay in between. Here the CDR3 reads CASSLNGGHGYTF. The CDR3 coding sequence is TGTGCCAGCAGTTTAAACGGCGGCCATGGCTACACCTTC.

V is TRBV27 and J is TRBJ2-4; the D gene could be TRBD1 or TRBD2 (5 bases each). Between the trimmed V and J ends, which lost 5 bases and 8 bases, there was a span of 16 bases. Per germline, CDR1 MNHEY and CDR2 SMNVEV (reference sequence). The CDR3 totals 14 residues. The CDR3 DNA reads TGTGCCAGCAGTCTCGGGACGGACGGGTACATTCAGTACTTC. Residues: CASSLGTDGYIQYF.

This chain links TRBV3-1 with TRBJ2-3; 12 bases are a match to TRBD1. V was clipped by 3 bases and J by 4 bases; unmatched bases: 5. Germline CDR1 and CDR2: LGHDT and YNNKEL (reference sequence). CDR3 length equals 16 residues. CDR3 region: CASSQRDRGPPDTQYF. As DNA, the CDR3 is TGTGCCAGCAGCCAGAGGGACAGGGGGCCGCCAGATACGCAGTATTTT.

This clonotype was seen repeatedly, ten times or more. The gene calls are TRBV20-1 and TRBJ2-1; D remains unclear. The CDR3 has 13 residues. Germline-derived CDR1 and CDR2 are DFQATT and SNEGSKA (reference sequence). Trimming stripped 6 bases from V and 5 bases from J, with 14 bases between. CDR3 residues: CSAGPYSDNEQFF. The CDR3 nucleotides read TGCAGTGCCGGGCCCTATTCCGACAATGAGCAGTTCTTC.

This clonotype occurred many times. The J gene is TRBJ2-1, the V gene TRBV29-1; D ambiguous. Germline CDR1 is SQVTM and CDR2 is ANQGSEA. Trimming left V 4 bases short and J 4 bases short, with 11 bases between. The CDR3 is 13 residues long. The CDR3 here is CSVVTKGYNEQFF. The CDR3 region has the DNA TGCAGCGTTGTCACAAAAGGATACAATGAGCAGTTCTTC.